The rows below give T cell receptor beta chains drawn from one sample of a study of T cell changes during pregnancy in multiple sclerosis. Assay used: immunoSEQ multiplex PCR; TCRdb lists only in-frame clones, some missing. This sample has approximately 110,000 clones, with 80% to 95% found just once. This sample comprised peripheral blood, obtained in the third trimester of pregnancy. The receptor set was obtained from a female donor with multiple sclerosis, enrolled in a pregnancy study. Both conserved end residues are part of each CDR3. D genes are given only for firm matches. Size is stated for part of the rows, as once, few or many counts, or as a class when the clone is expanded.

j_call d_call v_call cdr3_length clone_size cdr3_nt cdr3_aa
TRBJ2-3 TRBD1 TRBV2 13 NA TGTGCCAGCAGTGGACAGGGAACAGATACGCAGTATTTT CASSGQGTDTQYF
TRBJ1-6 TRBD1 TRBV2 15 few TGTGCCAGCAGACACCGGGACAGGGTCAATTCACCCCTCCACTTT CASRHRDRVNSPLHF
TRBJ2-1 TRBD1 TRBV2 15 NA TGTGCCAGCAGGAAAAAGACAGGGATCCGCAATGAGCAGTTCTTC CASRKKTGIRNEQFF
TRBJ2-2 TRBD1 TRBV18 15 NA TGTGCCAGCTCACCCCTACAGGGGGACACCGGGGAGCTGTTTTTT CASSPLQGDTGELFF
TRBJ2-7 TRBD2 TRBV5-1 16 NA TGCGCCAGCAGCTCGCCCGGACTAGCGGGCTCCTACGAGCAGTACTTC CASSSPGLAGSYEQYF
TRBJ2-5 NA TRBV28 13 NA TGTGCCAGCAGTTCGCCCCCCGGGGAGACCCAGTACTTC CASSSPPGETQYF
TRBJ1-1 NA TRBV5-6 17 once TGTGCCAGCAGCTTGGCGGGGATGGCCCCGTCGGGCACTGAAGCTTTCTTT CASSLAGMAPSGTEAFF
TRBJ1-5 NA TRBV5-6 13 NA TGTGCCAGCAGCTTGGGGCGGTGGCAGCCCCAGCATTTT CASSLGRWQPQHF
TRBJ2-1 TRBD1 TRBV19 14 NA TGTGCCAGTAGTCGACAGGGGGCGGAGAATGAGCAGTTCTTC CASSRQGAENEQFF
TRBJ1-2 NA TRBV27 14 NA TGTGCCAGCAGTTTAGGAGGGGTGGGCTATGGCTACACCTTC CASSLGGVGYGYTF
TRBJ1-3 NA TRBV28 15 NA TGTGCCAGCAGACCTAGCGGGACCGGTGGAAACACCATATATTTT CASRPSGTGGNTIYF
TRBJ2-1 NA TRBV5-1 14 NA TGCGCCAGCAGCTTATGGCCAGGGCTGGATGAGCAGTTCTTC CASSLWPGLDEQFF
TRBJ1-6 NA TRBV28 14 NA TGTGCCAGCAGCGGAGACAGAGCTAATTCACCCCTCCACTTT CASSGDRANSPLHF
TRBJ1-5 NA TRBV5-8 15 NA TGTGCCAGCAGCCAAGGGACAAATAGTAACCAGCCCCAGCATTTT CASSQGTNSNQPQHF
TRBJ2-7 TRBD1 TRBV19 14 NA TGTGCCAGTAGTTATGGGACAGGAGGTTACGAGCAGTACTTC CASSYGTGGYEQYF
TRBJ2-3 TRBD2 TRBV6-1 16 once TGTGCCAGCAGTGAAACCCTAGCGGGAGGCACAGATACGCAGTATTTT CASSETLAGGTDTQYF
TRBJ2-5 NA TRBV6-1 14 once TGTGCCAGCAGTGAATGGAACAGGGTCGAGACCCAGTACTTC CASSEWNRVETQYF
TRBJ1-4 TRBD1 TRBV5-1 16 NA TGCGCCAGCAGCTCGCAGGGGACAGCGAGAAATGAAAAACTGTTTTTT CASSSQGTARNEKLFF
TRBJ2-7 TRBD1 TRBV27 15 NA TGTGCCAGCAGCAAAGACAGGGTTGGGTCCTACGAGCAGTACTTC CASSKDRVGSYEQYF
TRBJ1-2 NA TRBV19 13 NA TGTGCCAGTAACAAGGGGCCAGACTATGGCTACACCTTC CASNKGPDYGYTF